This is a list of T cell receptor beta chains from one sample in a study of shared T cell receptors in the human thymus. Clones were read by immunoSEQ multiplex PCR, and TCRdb kept only the in-frame ones, dropping some. The table records about 660,000 clones, more than 75% of them present only once. The data also belong to a second study, concerning human thymus T cells.

The sequencing sample was made of thymocytes. These receptors all come from a boy in the first two years of life with a congenital heart defect. Both conserved end residues are part of each CDR3. A D gene is named only where the DNA matches it firmly. Clone size is not always given. Where it is, it says once, few, many or a class for expanded clones.

j_call	clone_size	d_call	v_call	cdr3_aa	cdr3_nt
TRBJ2-7	-	-	TRBV5-1	CASSLAWGHEQYF	TGCGCCAGCAGCTTGGCCTGGGGCCACGAGCAGTACTTC
TRBJ1-3	-	TRBD1	TRBV2	CANNGGDRGKGPGNTIYF	TGTGCCAACAACGGGGGCGACAGGGGAAAAGGCCCTGGAAACACCATATATTTT
TRBJ2-3	-	TRBD2	TRBV5-1	CASSFGRGDTDTQYF	TGCGCCAGCAGCTTCGGGCGGGGGGACACAGATACGCAGTATTTT
TRBJ1-1	few	-	TRBV7-9	CASSLVGGAFF	TGTGCCAGCAGCTTAGTAGGAGGAGCTTTCTTT
TRBJ2-5	-	-	TRBV29-1	CSGFCEYQETQYF	TGCAGCGGCTTTTGTGAGTACCAAGAGACCCAGTACTTC
TRBJ2-5	-	-	TRBV27	CASSSTMSWETQYF	TGTGCCAGCAGTTCCACTATGAGTTGGGAGACCCAGTACTTC
TRBJ1-5	-	-	TRBV6-1	CASRPGHATEPQHF	TGTGCCAGCAGGCCGGGACACGCCACTGAGCCCCAGCATTTT
TRBJ1-5	-	TRBD1	TRBV5-6	CASSPGRTGDQPQHF	TGTGCCAGCAGCCCGGGAAGGACAGGGGATCAGCCCCAGCATTTT
TRBJ2-7	-	-	TRBV27	CASSIAYTRGSYEQYF	TGTGCCAGCAGTATTGCTTACACCCGGGGGTCCTACGAGCAGTACTTC
TRBJ1-2	once	TRBD1	TRBV9	CASSVDPATGQGAYGYTF	TGTGCCAGCAGCGTAGATCCTGCGACGGGACAGGGGGCTTATGGCTACACCTTC
TRBJ1-4	-	-	TRBV7-8	CASSLVWEQGFGATNEKLFF	TGTGCCAGCAGCTTAGTTTGGGAACAGGGATTTGGCGCAACTAATGAAAAACTGTTTTTT
TRBJ2-2	-	TRBD2	TRBV11-2	CASSLRYESGTTRTGELFF	TGTGCCAGCAGCTTAAGATACGAATCCGGGACTACTCGCACCGGGGAGCTGTTTTTT
TRBJ1-4	few	TRBD1	TRBV9	CASSYTGQGFEKLFF	TGTGCCAGCAGCTACACGGGACAGGGATTTGAAAAACTGTTTTTT
TRBJ1-2	-	TRBD1	TRBV29-1	CSVRDRVNYGYTF	TGCAGCGTTCGGGACAGGGTCAACTATGGCTACACCTTC
TRBJ1-1	-	-	TRBV4-1	CASSQERTDYNTEAFF	TGCGCCAGCAGCCAAGAACGGACGGACTACAACACTGAAGCTTTCTTT
TRBJ1-1	-	-	TRBV21-1	CASSKGRGNTEAFF	TGTGCCAGCAGCAAAGGAAGGGGGAACACTGAAGCTTTCTTT
TRBJ2-7	-	TRBD2	TRBV2	CASSPALAGSGLSEQYF	TGTGCCAGCAGTCCGGCGCTAGCGGGATCCGGGCTAAGCGAGCAGTACTTC
TRBJ2-1	-	TRBD2	TRBV27	CASSLLGLAGPYSYNEQFF	TGTGCCAGCAGTTTACTCGGGCTAGCGGGACCCTACTCCTACAATGAGCAGTTCTTC
TRBJ1-5	-	-	TRBV27	CASSLNGTTGCNQPQHF	TGTGCCAGCAGTTTAAACGGCACGACAGGTTGTAATCAGCCCCAGCATTTT
TRBJ2-3	-	TRBD2	TRBV6-1	CASSEERGGPYGTDTQYF	TGTGCCAGCAGTGAAGAACGGGGGGGCCCATATGGCACAGATACGCAGTATTTT
TRBJ1-1	-	TRBD1	TRBV6-5	CASNRQGEAFF	TGTGCCAGCAATCGACAGGGTGAAGCTTTCTTT
TRBJ2-2	once	TRBD1	TRBV15	CATSRGPGQGAIGELFF	TGTGCCACCAGCAGAGGGCCGGGACAGGGGGCGATCGGGGAGCTGTTTTTT
TRBJ1-1	-	-	TRBV6-5	CASSMLLNTEAFF	TGTGCCAGCAGTATGCTACTGAACACTGAAGCTTTCTTT
TRBJ2-1	-	TRBD1	TRBV6-5	CASSYTGAEDCEQFF	TGTGCCAGCAGTTACACAGGGGCGGAGGATTGTGAGCAGTTCTTC
TRBJ2-7	-	-	TRBV4-3	CASSQVSRGALYEQYF	TGCGCCAGCAGCCAAGTATCCAGGGGGGCCCTCTACGAGCAGTACTTC
TRBJ1-2	-	TRBD1	TRBV28	CASSPGQGGGYTF	TGTGCCAGCAGCCCCGGACAGGGAGGTGGCTACACCTTC
TRBJ2-1	-	TRBD2	TRBV15	CATSRAPSGRANEQFF	TGTGCCACCAGCAGAGCTCCTAGCGGGAGGGCCAATGAGCAGTTCTTC
TRBJ1-5	-	-	TRBV15	CATSRVLGGRNQPQHF	TGTGCCACCAGCAGAGTTTTGGGGGGACGCAATCAGCCCCAGCATTTT
TRBJ2-7	-	TRBD1	TRBV7-2	CASSLERRQGVIYEQYF	TGTGCCAGCAGCTTAGAGAGAAGACAGGGGGTGATTTACGAGCAGTACTTC
TRBJ1-3	-	TRBD1	TRBV15	CATSLGTGSLSGNTIYF	TGTGCCACCAGCTTAGGGACAGGAAGTCTCTCTGGAAACACCATATATTTT
TRBJ1-5	-	-	TRBV7-2	CASSLARGLTVNQPQHF	TGTGCCAGCAGCTTAGCGAGAGGACTTACAGTCAATCAGCCCCAGCATTTT
TRBJ2-2	-	TRBD2	TRBV5-1	CASSLGLAMGEELFF	TGCGCCAGCAGCTTGGGACTAGCGATGGGCGAGGAGCTGTTTTTT
TRBJ1-4	-	TRBD1	TRBV14	CASSQNRGRVEKLFF	TGTGCCAGCAGCCAAAACAGGGGGCGCGTTGAAAAACTGTTTTTT
TRBJ1-1	-	-	TRBV5-4	CASSLAGGLSTEAFF	TGTGCCAGCAGCTTGGCCGGGGGGTTGAGCACTGAAGCTTTCTTT
TRBJ2-7	few	-	TRBV28	CASSFVNRDTYEQYF	TGTGCCAGCAGTTTCGTCAACCGGGACACCTACGAGCAGTACTTC
TRBJ2-4	once	TRBD1	TRBV28	CASSTPGTVKNIQYF	TGTGCCAGCAGTACTCCCGGGACAGTAAAAAACATTCAGTACTTC
TRBJ1-2	-	TRBD1	TRBV18	CASSHKDRGRSYGYTF	TGTGCCAGCTCCCACAAAGACAGGGGGCGGTCATATGGCTACACCTTC
TRBJ2-3	-	-	TRBV29-1	CSVSRDSTDTQYF	TGCAGCGTTTCCCGGGACTCCACAGATACGCAGTATTTT
TRBJ2-2	once	-	TRBV2	CASSRRTTNSGELFF	TGTGCCAGCAGTCGCCGGACGACTAACAGCGGGGAGCTGTTTTTT
TRBJ2-3	-	TRBD2	TRBV27	CASSFGLAGVLADTQYF	TGTGCCAGCAGTTTCGGTCTAGCGGGAGTCTTGGCAGATACGCAGTATTTT
TRBJ2-7	-	TRBD1	TRBV13	CASSLAGQGAYEQYF	TGTGCCAGCAGCTTAGCGGGACAGGGGGCCTACGAGCAGTACTTC
TRBJ1-5	-	TRBD1	TRBV29-1	CSVEATGEVAQPQHF	TGCAGCGTTGAGGCGACAGGGGAGGTGGCGCAGCCCCAGCATTTT
TRBJ2-2	-	-	TRBV6-6	CASSYLGAYGTGELFF	TGTGCCAGCAGTTACTTGGGGGCTTACGGCACCGGGGAGCTGTTTTTT
TRBJ2-1	-	TRBD2	TRBV5-1	CASSLGSSGFFSSYNEQFF	TGCGCCAGCAGCTTGGGTTCTAGCGGCTTTTTCAGCTCCTACAATGAGCAGTTCTTC
TRBJ2-2	-	TRBD1	TRBV27	CASSPTGGVTGELFF	TGTGCCAGCAGTCCGACAGGGGGTGTGACCGGGGAGCTGTTTTTT
TRBJ2-3	-	TRBD1	TRBV5-6	CASSPRWTGSTDTQYF	TGTGCCAGCAGCCCCCGATGGACAGGGAGCACAGATACGCAGTATTTT
TRBJ1-1	once	-	TRBV5-1	CASPQGWTEAFF	TGCGCCAGCCCACAGGGTTGGACTGAAGCTTTCTTT
TRBJ1-1	-	-	TRBV7-2	CASSFVRWPTEAFF	TGTGCCAGCAGCTTCGTCAGGTGGCCCACTGAAGCTTTCTTT
TRBJ2-2	-	TRBD1	TRBV10-3	CASTRDRDTGELFF	TGTGCCAGTACACGGGACAGAGACACCGGGGAGCTGTTTTTT
TRBJ2-1	-	TRBD2	TRBV6-5	CASSVLAGFNEQFF	TGTGCCAGCAGTGTCCTAGCGGGGTTCAATGAGCAGTTCTTC
TRBJ1-1	-	-	TRBV4-1	CASSQEVRLNTEAFF	TGCGCCAGCAGCCAAGAGGTACGGTTGAACACTGAAGCTTTCTTT
TRBJ1-1	-	TRBD1	TRBV29-1	CSVEVGPDRDDRMNTEAFF	TGCAGCGTTGAAGTGGGGCCCGACAGGGACGATCGGATGAACACTGAAGCTTTCTTT
TRBJ2-1	-	-	TRBV10-2	CASNRVDNEQFF	TGCGCCAGCAATCGAGTTGACAATGAGCAGTTCTTC
TRBJ1-2	-	-	TRBV5-1	CASSLDSTEIYGYTF	TGCGCCAGCAGCTTGGACTCGACAGAGATCTATGGCTACACCTTC
TRBJ2-6	-	-	TRBV19	CASVGGAPGANVLTF	TGTGCCAGCGTAGGAGGGGCCCCTGGGGCCAACGTCCTGACTTTC
TRBJ2-7	-	TRBD1	TRBV27	CASSQTDRASYEQYF	TGTGCCAGCAGTCAAACGGACAGGGCATCCTACGAGCAGTACTTC
TRBJ2-2	-	TRBD2	TRBV4-3	CASSQEKGRASGGTTNTGELFF	TGCGCCAGCAGCCAAGAAAAGGGTCGGGCTAGCGGGGGGACAACGAACACCGGGGAGCTGTTTTTT
TRBJ1-6	-	-	TRBV15	CATSEQLQGSPLHF	TGTGCCACCAGCGAGCAATTACAGGGTTCACCCCTCCACTTT
TRBJ1-1	few	-	TRBV7-2	CASSLVGRTNTEAFF	TGTGCCAGCAGCTTAGTAGGGAGGACAAACACTGAAGCTTTCTTT
TRBJ2-7	-	-	TRBV5-8	CASSFRPRTDYEQYF	TGTGCCAGCAGCTTTCGTCCCCGGACAGACTACGAGCAGTACTTC